In this sample, the clone carrying this TCR beta chain turned up a few times. Its ends do not fully match the called genes, so a read error is possible. This sample is drawn from a study of T-cell reconstitution after alpha-beta-depleted transplantation in children. The authors prepared the TCRbeta library with unique molecular identifiers. Using its own MiXCR run on the PCR reads, TCRdb lists one record per CDR3 protein. The sample records over 400,000 distinct CDR3 sequences, around 13% being singletons. The CDR3 spans 12 residues. Germline CDR1 is SGHAT and CDR2 is FQDESV (reference sequence). The sample in question was PBMCs from the stem cell graft donor, obtained from the stem cell graft. The rearrangement joins TRBV11-1 to TRBJ1-2; D gene ambiguous. The source of this sequence is a human donor who donated a stem cell graft to a child with combined immunodeficiency. The CDR3 DNA is TGTGCCAGCGGCTTAGGAGTTTATGGCTACACCTTC. Protein sequence: CASGLGVYGYTF.